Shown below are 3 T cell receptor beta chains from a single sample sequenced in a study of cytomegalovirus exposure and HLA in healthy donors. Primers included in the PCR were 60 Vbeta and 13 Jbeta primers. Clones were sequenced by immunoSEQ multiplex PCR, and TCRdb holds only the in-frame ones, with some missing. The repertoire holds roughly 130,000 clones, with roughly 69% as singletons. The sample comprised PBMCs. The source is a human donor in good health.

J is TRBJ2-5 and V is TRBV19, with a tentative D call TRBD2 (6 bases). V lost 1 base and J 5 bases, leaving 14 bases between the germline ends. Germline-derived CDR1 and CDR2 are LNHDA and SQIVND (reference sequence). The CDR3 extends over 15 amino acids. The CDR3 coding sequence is TGTGCCAGTAGTATAGGGCGGGGTCCCTGGGAGACCCAGTACTTC. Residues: CASSIGRGPWETQYF. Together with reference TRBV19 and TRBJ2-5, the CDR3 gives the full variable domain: DGGITQSPKYLFRKEGQNVTLSCEQNLNHDAMYWYRQDPGQGLRLIYYSQIVNDFQKGDIAEGYSVSREKKESFPLTVTSAQKNPTAFYLCASSIGRGPWETQYFGPGTRLLVL.

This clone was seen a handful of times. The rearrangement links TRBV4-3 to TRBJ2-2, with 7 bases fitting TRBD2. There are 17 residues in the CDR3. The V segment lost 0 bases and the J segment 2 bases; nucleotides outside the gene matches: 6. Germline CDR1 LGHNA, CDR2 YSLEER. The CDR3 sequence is CASSQDQASGNTGELFF. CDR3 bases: TGCGCCAGCAGCCAAGATCAGGCTAGCGGAAACACCGGGGAGCTGTTTTTT.

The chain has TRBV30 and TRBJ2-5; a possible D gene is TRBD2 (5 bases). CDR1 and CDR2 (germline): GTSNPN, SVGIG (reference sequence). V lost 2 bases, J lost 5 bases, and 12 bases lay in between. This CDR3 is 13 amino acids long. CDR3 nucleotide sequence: TGTGCCTGGAGTTCCGGGGTTGGCGAGACCCAGTACTTC. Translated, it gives CAWSSGVGETQYF.